Sequencing of this T cell receptor beta chain was carried out in a study of blood T cell repertoires in COVID-19. About the study: There were acute and convalescent COVID-19 samples, and they came from the United States, Italy and Spain.

Participant ages covered about 18 to 95 years across 24 US areas. Participants' own reports of clinical history determined their cohort assignment. The CDR3 loop spans 13 amino acids. The V gene lost 5 bases and the J gene lost 1 base, with 3 bases spanning the gap. Germline V gives CDR1 MNHEY, CDR2 SMNVEV (reference sequence). In the study's own analysis: Reference gene primer amplification in the assay estimated nucleated cell counts. Using immunoSEQ multiplex PCR, the repertoire was profiled, and TCRdb retains in-frame clones only, with some absent. V and J calls and clone size come straight from that table; D and trimming were deduced from the DNA. This table holds about 210,000 clones, 80% to 85% found once.

The receptor was derived from a woman between 45 and 60 years old with acute COVID-19. The genes are TRBV27 and TRBJ2-6, with no clear D. What was sequenced was PBMCs or T cells enriched from blood (not recorded which). The CDR3 sequence is CASSLSGANVLTF. The CDR3 DNA reads TGTGCCAGCAGTCTTTCTGGGGCCAACGTCCTGACTTTC. Combining the CDR3 with reference TRBV27 and TRBJ2-6 gives the whole variable domain EAQVTQNPRYLITVTGKKLTVTCSQNMNHEYMSWYRQDPGLGLRQIYYSMNVEVTDKGDVPEGYKVSRKEKRNFPLILESPSPNQTSLYFCASSLSGANVLTFGAGSRLTVL.